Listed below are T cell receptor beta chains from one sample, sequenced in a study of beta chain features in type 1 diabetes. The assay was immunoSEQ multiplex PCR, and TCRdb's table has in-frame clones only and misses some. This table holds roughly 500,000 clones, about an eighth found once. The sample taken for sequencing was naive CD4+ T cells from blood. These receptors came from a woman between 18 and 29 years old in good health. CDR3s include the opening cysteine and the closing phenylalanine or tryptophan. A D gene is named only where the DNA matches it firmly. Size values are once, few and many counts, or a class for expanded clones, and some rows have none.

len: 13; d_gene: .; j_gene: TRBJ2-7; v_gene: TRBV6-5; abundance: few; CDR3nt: TGTGCCAGCAGACCGGGCGGGGTGTACGAGCAGTACTTC; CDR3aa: CASRPGGVYEQYF
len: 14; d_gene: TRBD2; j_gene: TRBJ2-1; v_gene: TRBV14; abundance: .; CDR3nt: TGTGCCAGCAGCCAGACTAGCGGATACAATGAGCAGTTCTTC; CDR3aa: CASSQTSGYNEQFF
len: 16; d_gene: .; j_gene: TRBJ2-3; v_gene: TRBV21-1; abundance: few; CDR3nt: TGTGCCAGCAGCATCGACGAGTCTCCTTCTGAGGATACGCAGTATTTT; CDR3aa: CASSIDESPSEDTQYF
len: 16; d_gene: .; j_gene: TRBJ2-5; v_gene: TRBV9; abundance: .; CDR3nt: TGTGCCAGCAGCGTAGGGGGTTCTCGGGTCGGGGAGACCCAGTACTTC; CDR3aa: CASSVGGSRVGETQYF
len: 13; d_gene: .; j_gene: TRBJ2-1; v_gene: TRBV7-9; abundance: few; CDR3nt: TGTGCCAGCGGACTCCCGGGCCGGAATGAGCAGTTCTTC; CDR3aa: CASGLPGRNEQFF
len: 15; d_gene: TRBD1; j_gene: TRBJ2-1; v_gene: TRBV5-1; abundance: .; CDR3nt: TGCGCCAGCAGCCCCGCCGGACAGGGCGACAATGAGCAGTTCTTC; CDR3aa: CASSPAGQGDNEQFF
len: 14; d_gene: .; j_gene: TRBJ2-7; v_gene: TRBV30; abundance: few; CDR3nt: TGTGCCTGGAGTGTTTTAGCGGCGCGCGACGAGCAGTACTTC; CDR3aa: CAWSVLAARDEQYF
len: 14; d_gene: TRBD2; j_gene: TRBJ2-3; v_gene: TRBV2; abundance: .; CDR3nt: TGTGCCAGCAAGCGGACTAGCGGCACAGATACGCAGTATTTT; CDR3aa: CASKRTSGTDTQYF
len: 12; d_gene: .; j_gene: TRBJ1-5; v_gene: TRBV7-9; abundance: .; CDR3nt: TGTGCCAGCAGCACGCCCAATCAGCCCCAGCATTTT; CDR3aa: CASSTPNQPQHF
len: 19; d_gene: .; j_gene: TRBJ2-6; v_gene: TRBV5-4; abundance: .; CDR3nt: TGTGCCAGCAGCTTGTTTAGCAGGGGAATGGGCTCTGGGGCCAACGTCCTGACTTTC; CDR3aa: CASSLFSRGMGSGANVLTF
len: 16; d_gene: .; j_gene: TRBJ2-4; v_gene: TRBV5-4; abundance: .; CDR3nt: TGTGCCAGCAGCGGCGGGACAGCCCAAGCCAAAAACATTCAGTACTTC; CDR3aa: CASSGGTAQAKNIQYF
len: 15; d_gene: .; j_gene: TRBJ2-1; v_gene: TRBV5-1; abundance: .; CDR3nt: TGCGCCAGCAGCTTGTTGCGGGGCTCCTACAATGAGCAGTTCTTC; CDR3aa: CASSLLRGSYNEQFF
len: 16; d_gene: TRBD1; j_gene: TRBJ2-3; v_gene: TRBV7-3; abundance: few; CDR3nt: TGTGCCAGCAGCTGGGGAGCAGGACAGGTTGCAGATACGCAGTATTTT; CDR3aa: CASSWGAGQVADTQYF
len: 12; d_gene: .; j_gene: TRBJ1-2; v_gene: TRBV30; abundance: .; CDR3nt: TGTGCCTGGAGTCCGGACAGAGTGGGCTACACCTTC; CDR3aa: CAWSPDRVGYTF
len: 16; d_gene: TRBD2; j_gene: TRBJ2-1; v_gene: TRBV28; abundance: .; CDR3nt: TGTGCCAGCAGTTCTCCTAGCGGGGGGGCTTTCAATGAGCAGTTCTTC; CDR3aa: CASSSPSGGAFNEQFF
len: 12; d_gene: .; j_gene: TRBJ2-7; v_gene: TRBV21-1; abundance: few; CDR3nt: TGTGCCAGCAGCAGGTACAGACAGGACGTAGACTTC; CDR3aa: CASSRYRQDVDF
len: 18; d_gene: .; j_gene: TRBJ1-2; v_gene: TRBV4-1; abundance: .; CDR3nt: TGCGCCAGCAGCCAAGTCGCACTCAGGGACAAACTCCCCCTTGGCTACACCTTC; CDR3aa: CASSQVALRDKLPLGYTF
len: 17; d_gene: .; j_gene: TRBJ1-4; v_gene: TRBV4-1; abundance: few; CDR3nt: TGCGCCAGCAGCGAAGCCCCACCGAGGGGTGGGAATGAAAAACTGTTTTTT; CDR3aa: CASSEAPPRGGNEKLFF
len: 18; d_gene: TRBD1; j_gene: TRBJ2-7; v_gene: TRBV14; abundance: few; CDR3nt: TGTGCCAGCAGCCGAGCCACAGACAGGGGGCGAGGCGTAGGGGAGCAGTACTTC; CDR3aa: CASSRATDRGRGVGEQYF
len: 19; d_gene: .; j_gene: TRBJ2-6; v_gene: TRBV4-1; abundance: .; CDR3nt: TGCGCCAGCAGGCAAGGGTTCGTAGGGGGAAACGTTGGGGCCAACGTCCTGACTTTC; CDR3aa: CASRQGFVGGNVGANVLTF
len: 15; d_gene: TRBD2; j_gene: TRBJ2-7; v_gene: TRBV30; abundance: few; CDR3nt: TGTGCCAGTTGGACTAGCGGGAGGAGCTCCTACGAGCAGTACTTC; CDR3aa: CASWTSGRSSYEQYF
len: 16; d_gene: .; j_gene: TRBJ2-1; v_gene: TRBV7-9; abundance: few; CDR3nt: TGTGCCAGCAGTCCGACGGGAGCCCCCCTTAACAATGAGCAGTTCTTC; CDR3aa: CASSPTGAPLNNEQFF
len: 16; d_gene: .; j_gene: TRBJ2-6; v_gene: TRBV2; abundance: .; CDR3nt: TGTGCCAGCAGGCGGAGGGTAGTCTCTGGGGCCAACGTCCTGACTTTC; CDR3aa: CASRRRVVSGANVLTF
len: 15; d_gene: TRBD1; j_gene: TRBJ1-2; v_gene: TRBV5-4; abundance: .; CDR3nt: TGTGCCAGCAGCTTGGGGCAGGGGGCCTTCTATGGCTACACCTTC; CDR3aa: CASSLGQGAFYGYTF
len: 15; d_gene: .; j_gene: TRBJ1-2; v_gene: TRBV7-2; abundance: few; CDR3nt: TGTGCCAGCAGCTTAGATCCCAATCTGGACTATGGCTACACCTTC; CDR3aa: CASSLDPNLDYGYTF
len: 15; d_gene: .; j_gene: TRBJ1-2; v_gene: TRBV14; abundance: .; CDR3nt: TGTGCCAGCAGCCAAGTTCCGAATCGGGCTCATGGCTACACCTTC; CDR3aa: CASSQVPNRAHGYTF
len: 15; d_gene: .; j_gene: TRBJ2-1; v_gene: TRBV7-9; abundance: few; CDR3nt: TGTGCCAGCAGCTTAGACGGGCAGAATTACAATGAGCAGTTCTTC; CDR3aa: CASSLDGQNYNEQFF
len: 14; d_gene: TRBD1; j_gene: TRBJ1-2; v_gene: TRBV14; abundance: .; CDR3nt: TGTGCCAGCAGCCAAGACCAGGGGGGCTATGGCTACACCTTC; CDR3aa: CASSQDQGGYGYTF
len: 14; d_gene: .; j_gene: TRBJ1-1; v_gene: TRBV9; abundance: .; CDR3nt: TGTGCCAGCAGCGTAAAGGGTAAGGGCACTGAAGCTTTCTTT; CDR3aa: CASSVKGKGTEAFF
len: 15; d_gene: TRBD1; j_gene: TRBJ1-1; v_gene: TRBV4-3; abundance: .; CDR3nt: TGCGCCAGCAGCCAAACTGGGCAGGGGGTCACTGAAGCTTTCTTT; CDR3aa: CASSQTGQGVTEAFF
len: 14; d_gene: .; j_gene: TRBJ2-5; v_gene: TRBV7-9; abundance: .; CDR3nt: TGTGCCAGCAGCTTTTCGCTTTTGGGAGAGACCCAGTACTTC; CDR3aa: CASSFSLLGETQYF
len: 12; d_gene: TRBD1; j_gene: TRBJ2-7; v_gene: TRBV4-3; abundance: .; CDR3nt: TGCGCCAGCGGAGGACAGGGCAACGAGCAGTACTTC; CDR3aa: CASGGQGNEQYF
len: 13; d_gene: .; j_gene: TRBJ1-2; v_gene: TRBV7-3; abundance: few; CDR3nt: TGTGCCAGCAGCTCACAGGTCGCCTATGGCTACACCTTC; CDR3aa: CASSSQVAYGYTF
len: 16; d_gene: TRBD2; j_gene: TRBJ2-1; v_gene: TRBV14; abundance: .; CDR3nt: TGTGCCAGCTCCCATTTGGGCGGGAGCTCCTACAATGAGCAGTTCTTC; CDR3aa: CASSHLGGSSYNEQFF
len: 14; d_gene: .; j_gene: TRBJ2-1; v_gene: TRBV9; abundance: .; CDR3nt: TGTGCCAGCAGTTATCAACAGGGAGGCCATGAGCAGTTCTTC; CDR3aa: CASSYQQGGHEQFF
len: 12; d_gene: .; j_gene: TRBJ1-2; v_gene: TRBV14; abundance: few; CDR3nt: TGTGCCAGCAGCCGCGATATTGGAGGCTACACCTTC; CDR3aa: CASSRDIGGYTF
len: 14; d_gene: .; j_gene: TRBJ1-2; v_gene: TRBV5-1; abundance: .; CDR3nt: TGCGCCAGCAGCCCGAGGGGGTCGGTCGATGGCTACACCTTC; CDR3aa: CASSPRGSVDGYTF